These 5 T cell receptor beta chains share one sample of origin, sequenced in a study of shared clonotypes between healthy human individuals. Profiling relied on immunoSEQ multiplex PCR, and the TCRdb table lists in-frame clones only, not all of them. The sample lists about 2 million clones; less than 95% were seen once. Naive CD8 cells lacked CD45RO, underwent positive selection for CCR7 and left out terminally differentiated effector memory CD45RA+ cells. The sequencing sample was made of naive CD8+ T cells sorted from blood. The source is a man aged 18 to 29 in good health.

The V call is TRBV9, the J call TRBJ1-4; possibly TRBD1 for D (5 bases). CDR3 length equals 15 residues. V was clipped by 0 bases and J by 4 bases, with 10 bases between them. CDR1 and CDR2 from the germline V gene are SGDLS and YYNGEE. The CDR3 coding sequence is TGTGCCAGCAGCGTAGAGTGGGGGTTTAATGAAAAACTGTTTTTT. It yields the protein CASSVEWGFNEKLFF.

This chain uses TRBV28 with TRBJ2-1; weak D call: TRBD2 (7 bases). V lost 3 bases to trimming and J lost 0 bases, with 18 bases between them. The germline V gene has CDR1 MDHEN and CDR2 SYDVKM. The CDR3 length is 18 residues. DNA of the CDR3: TGTGCCAGCAGTTTCCCCCCCGTCGGGGGGCCCTCCTACAATGAGCAGTTCTTC. Translated: CASSFPPVGGPSYNEQFF.

The V and J genes are TRBV5-8 and TRBJ1-1, with 7 positions matching TRBD1. The CDR3 loop spans 13 amino acids. The germline CDR1 and CDR2 sequences are SGHTS and YDEGEE. Trimming cost V 0 bases and J 10 bases; bases outside gene matches: 6. The CDR3 spells CASSLGQGGRAFF. In DNA form, the CDR3 reads TGTGCCAGCAGCTTGGGACAGGGAGGCAGAGCTTTCTTT.

The CDR3 DNA reads TGTGCCAGCAGCTTTTCCACCCAGGTGAACACCGGGGAGCTGTTTTTT. Protein sequence: CASSFSTQVNTGELFF. The V gene is TRBV7-9, the J gene TRBJ2-2; D gene uncertain. Germline V gene data show CDR1 as SEHNR and CDR2 as FQNEAQ (reference sequence). V dropped 3 bases and J dropped 1 base, with 12 bases sitting between them. The CDR3 is 16 residues long.

The chain employs TRBV27 and TRBJ2-7, with 12 bases aligning to TRBD2. The CDR3 has 13 residues. The V and J ends lost 8 bases and 6 bases, in that order; junction bases with no gene match: 5. Germline CDR1 MNHEY, CDR2 SMNVEV (reference sequence). CDR3 loop: CASGWTSGAEQYF. The CDR3 DNA reads as TGTGCCAGCGGCTGGACTAGCGGGGCCGAGCAGTACTTC.